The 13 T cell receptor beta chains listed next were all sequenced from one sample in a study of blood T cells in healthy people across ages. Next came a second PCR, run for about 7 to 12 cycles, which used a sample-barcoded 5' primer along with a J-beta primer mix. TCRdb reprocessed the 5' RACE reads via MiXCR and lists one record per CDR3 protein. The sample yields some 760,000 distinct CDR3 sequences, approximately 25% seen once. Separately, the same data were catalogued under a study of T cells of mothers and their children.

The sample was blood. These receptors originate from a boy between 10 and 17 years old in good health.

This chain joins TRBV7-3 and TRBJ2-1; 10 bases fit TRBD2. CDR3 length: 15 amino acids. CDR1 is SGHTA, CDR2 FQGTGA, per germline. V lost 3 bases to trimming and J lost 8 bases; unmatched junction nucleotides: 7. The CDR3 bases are TGTGCCAGCAGCTTGGCTAGCGGGAGACCCCATGAGCAGTTCTTC. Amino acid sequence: CASSLASGRPHEQFF.

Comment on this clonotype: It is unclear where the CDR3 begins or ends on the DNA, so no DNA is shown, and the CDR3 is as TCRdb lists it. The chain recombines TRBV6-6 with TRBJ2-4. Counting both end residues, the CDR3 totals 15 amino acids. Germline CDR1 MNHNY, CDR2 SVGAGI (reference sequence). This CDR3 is CASSSSIVAKNIQYF.

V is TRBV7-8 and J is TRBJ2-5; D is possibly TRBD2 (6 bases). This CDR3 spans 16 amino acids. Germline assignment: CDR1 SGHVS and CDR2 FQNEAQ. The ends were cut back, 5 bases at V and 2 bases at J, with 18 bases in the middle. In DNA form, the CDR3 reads TGTGCCAGCAGCCAACAATTGGGACTGATACAAGAGACCCAGTACTTC. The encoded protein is CASSQQLGLIQETQYF.

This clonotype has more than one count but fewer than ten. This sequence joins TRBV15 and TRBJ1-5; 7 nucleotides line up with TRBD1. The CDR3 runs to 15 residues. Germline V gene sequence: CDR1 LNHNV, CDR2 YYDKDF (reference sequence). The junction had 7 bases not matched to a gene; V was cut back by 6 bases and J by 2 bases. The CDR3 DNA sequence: TGTGCCACCAGGAGGACAGGTCCCGGCAATCAGCCCCAGCATTTT. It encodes CATRRTGPGNQPQHF.

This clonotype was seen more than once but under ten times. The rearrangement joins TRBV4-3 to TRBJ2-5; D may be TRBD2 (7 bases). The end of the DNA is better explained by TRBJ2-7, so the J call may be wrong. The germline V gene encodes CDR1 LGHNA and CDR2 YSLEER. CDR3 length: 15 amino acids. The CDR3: CASSQDAGAAYEQYF. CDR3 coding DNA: TGCGCCAGCAGCCAAGACGCGGGGGCTGCCTACGAGCAGTACTTC.

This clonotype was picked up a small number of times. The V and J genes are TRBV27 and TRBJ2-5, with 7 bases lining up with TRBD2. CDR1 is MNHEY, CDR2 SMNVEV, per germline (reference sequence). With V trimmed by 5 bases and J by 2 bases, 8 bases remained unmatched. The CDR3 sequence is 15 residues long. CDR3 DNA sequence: TGTGCCAGCAGTCCCGGCGGGGGATTACAAGAGACCCAGTACTTC. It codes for CASSPGGGLQETQYF.

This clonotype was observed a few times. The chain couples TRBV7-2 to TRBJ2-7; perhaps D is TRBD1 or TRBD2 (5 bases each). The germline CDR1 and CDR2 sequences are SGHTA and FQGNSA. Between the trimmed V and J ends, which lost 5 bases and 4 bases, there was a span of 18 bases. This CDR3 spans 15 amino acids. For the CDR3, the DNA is TGTGCCAGCAGCCCAAAAGGGGACCCCCAGTACGAGCAGTACTTC. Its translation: CASSPKGDPQYEQYF.

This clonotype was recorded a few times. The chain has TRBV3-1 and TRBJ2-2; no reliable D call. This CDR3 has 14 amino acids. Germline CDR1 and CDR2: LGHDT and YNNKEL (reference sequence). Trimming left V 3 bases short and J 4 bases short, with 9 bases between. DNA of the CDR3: TGTGCCAGCAGCCAGGATAGTAGCACCGGGGAGCTGTTTTTT. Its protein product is CASSQDSSTGELFF.

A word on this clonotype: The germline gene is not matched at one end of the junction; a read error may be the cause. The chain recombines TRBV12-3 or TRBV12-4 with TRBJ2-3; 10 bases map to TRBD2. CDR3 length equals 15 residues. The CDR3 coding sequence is TGTGCCAGCAGCTTGGGTGGACTAGCGGCAGATGCGCAGTATTTT. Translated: CASSLGGLAADAQYF.

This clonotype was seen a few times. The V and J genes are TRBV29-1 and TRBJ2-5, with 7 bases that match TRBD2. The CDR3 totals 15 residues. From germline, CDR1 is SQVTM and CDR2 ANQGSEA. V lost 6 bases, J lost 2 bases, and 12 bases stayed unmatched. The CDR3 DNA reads TGCAGCGTCGGACCATTGACTAGCCCACAAGAGACCCAGTACTTC. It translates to CSVGPLTSPQETQYF.

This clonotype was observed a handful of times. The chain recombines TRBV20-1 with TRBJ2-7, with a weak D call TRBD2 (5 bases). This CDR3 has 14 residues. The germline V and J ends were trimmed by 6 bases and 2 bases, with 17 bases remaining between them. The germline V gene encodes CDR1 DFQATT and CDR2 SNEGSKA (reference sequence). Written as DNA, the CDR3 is TGCAGTGCGAGGAGGATTAGCGAACCCTACGAGCAGTACTTC. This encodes CSARRISEPYEQYF.

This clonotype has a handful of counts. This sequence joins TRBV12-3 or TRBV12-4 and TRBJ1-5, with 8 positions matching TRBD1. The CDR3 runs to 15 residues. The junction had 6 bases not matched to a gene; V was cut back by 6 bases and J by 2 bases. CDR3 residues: CASRGQDGGNQPQHF. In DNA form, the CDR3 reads TGTGCCAGCAGGGGACAGGACGGGGGCAATCAGCCCCAGCATTTT.

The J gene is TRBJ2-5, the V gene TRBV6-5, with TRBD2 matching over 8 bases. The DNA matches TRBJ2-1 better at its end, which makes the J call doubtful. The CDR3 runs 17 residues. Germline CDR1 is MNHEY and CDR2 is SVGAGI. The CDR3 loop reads CASSYLAGNGRADEQFF. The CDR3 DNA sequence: TGTGCCAGCAGTTACCTAGCTGGGAACGGGAGGGCCGATGAGCAGTTCTTC.